One and the same sample provided the 10 T cell receptor beta chains below, sequenced in a study of control samples from healthy donors and cancer patients. The method was immunoSEQ multiplex PCR; TCRdb's version includes in-frame clones alone and lacks a portion of them. The table lists over 90,000 clones, approximately 90% of them singletons, with 2.5% in the top ten. The source material was blood. All receptors derive from a woman under 30 in good health.

Concerning this clone: The germline gene is not matched at one end of the junction; a read error may be the cause. The chain recombines TRBV7-6 with TRBJ1-1; TRBD1 matches at 9 bases. Germline V gives CDR1 SGHVS, CDR2 FNYEAQ. This CDR3 contains 13 residues. The CDR3 loop reads CASSPGTGTGAFF. Written as DNA, the CDR3 is TGTGCCAGCAGCCCAGGGACAGGGACTGGAGCTTTCTTT.

This clone was found once. This sequence joins TRBV6-5 and TRBJ2-7, with 14 bases matching TRBD2. Germline lookup yields CDR1 MNHEY and CDR2 SVGAGI. The CDR3 covers 15 residues. The ends lost 7 bases at V and 5 bases at J; junction bases unmatched: 7. CDR3 nucleotides: TGTGCCAGCATCGCCCCGGGACTAGCGGGAGACGAGCAGTACTTC. Protein: CASIAPGLAGDEQYF.

The V and J genes are TRBV7-9 and TRBJ2-1, with no clear D. CDR1 and CDR2 from the germline V gene are SEHNR and FQNEAQ (reference sequence). The CDR3 is 12 amino acids. Between the trimmed V and J ends, which lost 0 bases and 9 bases, there was a span of 6 bases. CDR3 region: CASSLAAGEQFF. The CDR3 nucleotides are TGTGCCAGCAGCTTAGCAGCTGGTGAGCAGTTCTTC.

This chain connects TRBV18 to TRBJ2-1; D may be TRBD1 (5 bases). This CDR3 has 16 amino acids. Trimming pared 3 bases from V and 3 bases from J, leaving 15 bases between. Germline CDR1 is KGHSH and CDR2 is LQKENI. CDR3 in amino acids: CASSPLTVTNYNEQFF. The CDR3 DNA reads as TGTGCCAGCTCACCTCTGACAGTAACTAACTACAATGAGCAGTTCTTC.

The gene calls are TRBV18 and TRBJ2-7; D call uncertain. The CDR3 length is 15 residues. Germline V gives CDR1 KGHSH, CDR2 LQKENI. V was cut by 4 bases and J by 2 bases, with 15 bases left in between. Here the CDR3 DNA reads TGTGCCAGCTCACTCCTCCGGGTACTCCCCTACGAGCAGTACTTC. Encoded protein: CASSLLRVLPYEQYF.

The V gene is TRBV5-1, the J gene TRBJ2-1; 8 bases are shared with TRBD1. The CDR3 sequence is 15 residues long. V shed 1 base, J shed 9 bases, and the junction held 9 bases outside the gene matches. Germline CDR1 reads SGHRS; CDR2 reads YFSETQ. CDR3 sequence reads: CASSLWQGAGFEQFF. As DNA, the CDR3 is TGCGCCAGCAGCTTGTGGCAGGGGGCCGGGTTTGAGCAGTTCTTC.

This clone was observed a handful of times. This sequence joins TRBV6-5 and TRBJ1-3; D unresolved. Germline V CDR1 and CDR2: MNHEY, SVGAGI. This CDR3 is built from 13 residues. V lost 3 bases and J lost 7, with 10 bases in between. The CDR3 here is CASSYEGGNTIYF. The CDR3 nucleotides read TGTGCCAGCAGTTATGAGGGTGGGAACACCATATATTTT.

The chain has TRBV30 and TRBJ1-1; TRBD1 might be the D (6 bases). Germline CDR1 and CDR2: GTSNPN and SVGIG (reference sequence). Between the trimmed V and J ends, which lost 2 bases and 6 bases, there was a span of 10 bases. The length of the CDR3 is 12 residues. The CDR3 DNA reads as TGTGCCTGGAGTCTGGACAGCGCTGAAGCTTTCTTT. It translates to CAWSLDSAEAFF.

This clone was recorded once. The genes are TRBV4-1 and TRBJ2-7; D is ambiguous. Germline V lookup: CDR1 MGHRA, CDR2 YSYEKL. The CDR3 is made up of 16 amino acids. V was shortened by 0 bases and J by 6 bases, with 18 bases between the two germline ends. For the CDR3, the DNA is TGCGCCAGCAGCCAAGATTTTACTCCGAGTCAGTTCGAGCAGTACTTC. Translation gives CASSQDFTPSQFEQYF.

This rearrangement joins TRBV27 to TRBJ1-2, with 8 bases fitting TRBD1. The CDR3 is 14 residues long. CDR1 MNHEY and CDR2 SMNVEV come from the germline V gene (reference sequence). V was clipped by 4 bases and J by 6 bases; unmatched bases: 7. Here the CDR3 DNA reads TGTGCCAGCAGTTCAGGGGGCCTCTTACATGGCTACACCTTC. As protein: CASSSGGLLHGYTF.